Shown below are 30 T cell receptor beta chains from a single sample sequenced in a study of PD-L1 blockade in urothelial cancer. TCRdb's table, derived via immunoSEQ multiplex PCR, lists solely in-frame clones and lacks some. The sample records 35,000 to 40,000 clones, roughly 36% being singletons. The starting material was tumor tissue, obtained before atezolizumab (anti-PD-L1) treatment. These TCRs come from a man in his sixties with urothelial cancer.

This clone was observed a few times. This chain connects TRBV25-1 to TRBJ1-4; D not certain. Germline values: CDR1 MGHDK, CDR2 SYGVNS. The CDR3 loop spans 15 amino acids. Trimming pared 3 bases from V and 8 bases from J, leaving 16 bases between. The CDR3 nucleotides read TGTGCCAGCAGTGAGGCGGGTGGAGGGAAGGAAAAACTGTTTTTT. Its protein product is CASSEAGGGKEKLFF.

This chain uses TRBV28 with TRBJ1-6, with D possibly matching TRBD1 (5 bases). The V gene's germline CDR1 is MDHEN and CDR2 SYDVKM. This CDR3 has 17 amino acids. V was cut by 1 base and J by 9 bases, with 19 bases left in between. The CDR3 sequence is CASSLYYSGSGTSPLHF. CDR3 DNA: TGTGCCAGCAGTTTATATTATTCTGGGTCAGGGACTTCACCCCTCCACTTT.

The CDR3 bases are TGTGCCAGCAGTCCTAGCGGCGAGGGGCTCAATGAGCAGTTCTTC. It codes for CASSPSGEGLNEQFF. The chain recombines TRBV28 with TRBJ2-1; 7 nucleotides line up with TRBD2. The CDR3 loop spans 15 amino acids. V was clipped by 5 bases and J by 6 bases; unmatched bases: 10. CDR1 is MDHEN and CDR2 is SYDVKM in the germline V gene.

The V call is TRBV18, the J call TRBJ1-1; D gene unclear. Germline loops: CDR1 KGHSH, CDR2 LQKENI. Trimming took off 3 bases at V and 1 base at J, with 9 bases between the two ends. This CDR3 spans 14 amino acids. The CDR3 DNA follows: TGTGCCAGCTCACCGCTTGACAAGAACACTGAAGCTTTCTTT. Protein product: CASSPLDKNTEAFF.

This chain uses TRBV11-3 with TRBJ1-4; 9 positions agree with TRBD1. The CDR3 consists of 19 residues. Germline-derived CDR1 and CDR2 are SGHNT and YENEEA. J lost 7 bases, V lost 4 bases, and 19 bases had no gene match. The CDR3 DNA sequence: TGTGCCAGCAGCTGCCTAACACCGGGACAGGGAACGCAGGGTGAAAAACTGTTTTTT. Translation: CASSCLTPGQGTQGEKLFF.

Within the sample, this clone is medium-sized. The CDR3 region has the DNA TGTGCCAGCAGCACGCGACAGGGGGAGACCGGGGAGCTGTTTTTT. Its protein is CASSTRQGETGELFF. The chain joins TRBV11-3 to TRBJ2-2; 9 nucleotides agree with TRBD1. The germline CDR1 and CDR2 sequences are SGHNT and YENEEA. The CDR3 is 15 residues long. The trim removed 5 bases at V and 5 bases at J, leaving 6 bases unmatched.

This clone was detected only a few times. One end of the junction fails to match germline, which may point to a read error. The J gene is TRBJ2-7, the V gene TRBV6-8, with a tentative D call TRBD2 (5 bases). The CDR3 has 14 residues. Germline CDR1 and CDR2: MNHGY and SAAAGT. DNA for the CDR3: TGTGTCAGCAGTTATGCCGGGAACCTCTACGAGCAGTACTTC. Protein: CVSSYAGNLYEQYF.

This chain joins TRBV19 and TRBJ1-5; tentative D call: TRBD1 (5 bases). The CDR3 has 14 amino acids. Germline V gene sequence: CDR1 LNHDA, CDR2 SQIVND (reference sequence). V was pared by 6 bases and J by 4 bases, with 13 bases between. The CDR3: CASSLRDGNQPQHF. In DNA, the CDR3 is TGTGCCAGTAGCCTACGGGACGGAAATCAGCCCCAGCATTTT.

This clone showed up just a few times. This CDR3 reads CASSRRAGGPYEQYF. In DNA, the CDR3 is TGTGCCAGCAGTCGACGAGCGGGGGGGCCGTATGAGCAGTACTTC. This rearrangement joins TRBV27 to TRBJ2-7, with 10 bases fitting TRBD2. CDR1 MNHEY and CDR2 SMNVEV come from the germline V gene (reference sequence). This CDR3 region has 15 residues. Trimming at V came to 5 bases and at J to 7 bases, leaving 11 bases not matched to a gene.

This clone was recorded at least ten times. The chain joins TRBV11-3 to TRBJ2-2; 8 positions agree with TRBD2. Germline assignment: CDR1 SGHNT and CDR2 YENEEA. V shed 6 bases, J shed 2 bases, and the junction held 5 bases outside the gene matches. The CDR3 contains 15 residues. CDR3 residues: CASRFTSGNTGELFF. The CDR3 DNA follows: TGTGCCAGCAGATTTACTAGCGGAAACACCGGGGAGCTGTTTTTT.

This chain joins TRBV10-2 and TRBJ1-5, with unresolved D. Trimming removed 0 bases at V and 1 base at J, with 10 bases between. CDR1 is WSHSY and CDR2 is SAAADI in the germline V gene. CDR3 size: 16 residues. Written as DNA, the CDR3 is TGCGCCAGCAGTGAGTCGGGCGGGCAGAGCAATCAGCCCCAGCATTTT. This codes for CASSESGGQSNQPQHF.

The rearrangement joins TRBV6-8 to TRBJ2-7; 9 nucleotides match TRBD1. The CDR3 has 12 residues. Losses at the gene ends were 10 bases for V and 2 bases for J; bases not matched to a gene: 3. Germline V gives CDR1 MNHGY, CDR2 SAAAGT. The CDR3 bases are TGTGCCACCAGACAGGGGGCCTACGAGCAGTACTTC. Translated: CATRQGAYEQYF.

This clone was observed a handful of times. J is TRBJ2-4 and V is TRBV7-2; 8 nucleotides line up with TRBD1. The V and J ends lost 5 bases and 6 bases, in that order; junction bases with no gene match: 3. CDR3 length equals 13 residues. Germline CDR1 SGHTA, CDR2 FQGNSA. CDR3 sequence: CASSPGQGNIQYF. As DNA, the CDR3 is TGTGCCAGCAGCCCCGGACAGGGAAACATTCAGTACTTC.

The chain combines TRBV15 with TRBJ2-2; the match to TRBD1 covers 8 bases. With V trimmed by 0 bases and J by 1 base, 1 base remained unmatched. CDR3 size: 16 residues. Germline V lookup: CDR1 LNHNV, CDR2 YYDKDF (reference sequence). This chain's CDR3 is CATSREGTGNTGELFF. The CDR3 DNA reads TGTGCCACCAGCAGAGAGGGGACAGGGAACACCGGGGAGCTGTTTTTT.

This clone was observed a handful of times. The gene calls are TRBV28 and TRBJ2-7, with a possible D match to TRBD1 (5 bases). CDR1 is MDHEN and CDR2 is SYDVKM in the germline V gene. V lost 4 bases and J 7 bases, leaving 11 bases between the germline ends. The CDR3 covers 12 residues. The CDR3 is CASSSPGQEQYF. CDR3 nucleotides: TGTGCCAGCAGTTCCCCCGGACAAGAGCAGTACTTC.

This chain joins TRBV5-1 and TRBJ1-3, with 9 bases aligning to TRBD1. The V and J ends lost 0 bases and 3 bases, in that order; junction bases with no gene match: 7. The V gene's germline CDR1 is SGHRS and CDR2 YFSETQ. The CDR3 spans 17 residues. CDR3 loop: CASSLAQQGALGNTIYF. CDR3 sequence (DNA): TGCGCCAGCAGCTTGGCTCAACAGGGGGCTCTTGGAAACACCATATATTTT.

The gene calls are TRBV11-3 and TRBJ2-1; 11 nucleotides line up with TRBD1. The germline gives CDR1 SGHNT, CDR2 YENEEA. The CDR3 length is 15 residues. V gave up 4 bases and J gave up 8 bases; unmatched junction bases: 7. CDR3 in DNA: TGTGCCAGCAGCTCCCGGACAGGGGGCCGGTATGAGCAGTTCTTC. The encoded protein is CASSSRTGGRYEQFF.

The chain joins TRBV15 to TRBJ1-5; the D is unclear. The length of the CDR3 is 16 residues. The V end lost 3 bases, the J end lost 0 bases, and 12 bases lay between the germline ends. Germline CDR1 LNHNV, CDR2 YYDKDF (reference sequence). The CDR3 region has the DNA TGTGCCACCAGCAGTTATGACTCGTTTAGCAATCAGCCCCAGCATTTT. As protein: CATSSYDSFSNQPQHF.

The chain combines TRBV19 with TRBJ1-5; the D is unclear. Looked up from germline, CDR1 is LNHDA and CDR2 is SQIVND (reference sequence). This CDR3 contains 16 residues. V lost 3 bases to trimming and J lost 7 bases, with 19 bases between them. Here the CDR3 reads CASSISGSPPEQPQHF. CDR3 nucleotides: TGTGCCAGTAGTATCTCGGGGTCTCCCCCCGAGCAGCCCCAGCATTTT. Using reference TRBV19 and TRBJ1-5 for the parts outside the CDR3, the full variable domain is DGGITQSPKYLFRKEGQNVTLSCEQNLNHDAMYWYRQDPGQGLRLIYYSQIVNDFQKGDIAEGYSVSREKKESFPLTVTSAQKNPTAFYLCASSISGSPPEQPQHFGDGTRLSIL.

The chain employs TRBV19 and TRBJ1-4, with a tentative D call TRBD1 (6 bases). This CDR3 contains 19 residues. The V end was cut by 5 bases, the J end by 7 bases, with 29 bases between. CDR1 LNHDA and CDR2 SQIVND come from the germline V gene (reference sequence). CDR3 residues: CASSPIYGASGTRVEKLFF. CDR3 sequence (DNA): TGTGCCAGTAGTCCAATATATGGGGCCTCCGGGACACGGGTTGAAAAACTGTTTTTT.

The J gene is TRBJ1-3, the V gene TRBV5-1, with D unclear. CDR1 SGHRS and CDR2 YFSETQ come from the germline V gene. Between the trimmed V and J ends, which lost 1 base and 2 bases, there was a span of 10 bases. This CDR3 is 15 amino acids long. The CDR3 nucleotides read TGCGCCAGCAGCTTGAGCGCTGAGGCTGGAAACACCATATATTTT. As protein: CASSLSAEAGNTIYF.

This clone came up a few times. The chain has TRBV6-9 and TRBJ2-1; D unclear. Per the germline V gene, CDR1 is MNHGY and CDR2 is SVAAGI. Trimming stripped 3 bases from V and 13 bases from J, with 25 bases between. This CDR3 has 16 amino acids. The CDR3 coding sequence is TGTGCCAGCAGTTACGCCCCAGCGTCCCCGTCAATGGCCCAGTTCTTC. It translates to CASSYAPASPSMAQFF.

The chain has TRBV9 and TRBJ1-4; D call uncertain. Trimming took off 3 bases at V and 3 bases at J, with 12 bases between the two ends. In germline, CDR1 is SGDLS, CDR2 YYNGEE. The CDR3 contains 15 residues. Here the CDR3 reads CASSADPGPNEKLFF. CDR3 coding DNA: TGTGCCAGCAGCGCAGACCCCGGTCCTAATGAAAAACTGTTTTTT.

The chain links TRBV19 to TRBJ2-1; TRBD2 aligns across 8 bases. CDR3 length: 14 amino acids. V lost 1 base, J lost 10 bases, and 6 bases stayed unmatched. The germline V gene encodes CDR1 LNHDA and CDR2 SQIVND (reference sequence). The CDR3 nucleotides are TGTGCCAGTAGTATAGTCGGGACTAGAGGAGAGCAGTTCTTC. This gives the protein CASSIVGTRGEQFF.

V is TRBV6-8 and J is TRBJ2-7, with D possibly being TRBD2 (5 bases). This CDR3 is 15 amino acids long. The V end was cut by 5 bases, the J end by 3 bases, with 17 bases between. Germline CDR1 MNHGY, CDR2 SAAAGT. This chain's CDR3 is CASSGGRGSNYEQYF. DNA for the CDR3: TGTGCCAGCAGTGGAGGACGAGGGTCTAACTACGAGCAGTACTTC.

CDR3 sequence (DNA): TGTGCCAGCAGTTTTGGCAGGAACACTGAAGCTTTCTTT. Translation gives CASSFGRNTEAFF. V usage is TRBV28 and J usage is TRBJ1-1, with D hard to call. The germline V gene has CDR1 MDHEN and CDR2 SYDVKM. With 3 bases removed from V and 1 base from J, the gap between germline ends came to 6 bases. This CDR3 has 13 residues.

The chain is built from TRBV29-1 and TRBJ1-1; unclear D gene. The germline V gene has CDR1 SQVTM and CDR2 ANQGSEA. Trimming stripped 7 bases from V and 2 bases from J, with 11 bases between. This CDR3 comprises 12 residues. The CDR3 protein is CSAGRANTEAFF. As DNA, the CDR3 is TGCAGCGCCGGACGGGCAAACACTGAAGCTTTCTTT.

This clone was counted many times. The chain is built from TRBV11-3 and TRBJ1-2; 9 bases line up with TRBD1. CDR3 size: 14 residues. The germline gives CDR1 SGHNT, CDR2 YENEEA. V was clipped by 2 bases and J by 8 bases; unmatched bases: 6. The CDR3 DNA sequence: TGTGCCAGCAGCTTAAACAGGGGGCGCGGGGGCTACACCTTC. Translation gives CASSLNRGRGGYTF.

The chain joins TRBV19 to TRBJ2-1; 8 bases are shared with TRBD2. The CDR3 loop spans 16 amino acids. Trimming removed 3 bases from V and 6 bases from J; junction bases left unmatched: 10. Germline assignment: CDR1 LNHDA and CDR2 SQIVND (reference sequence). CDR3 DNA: TGTGCCAGTAGTATCCCCGGACTAGCCGCGGGCAATGAGCAGTTCTTC. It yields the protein CASSIPGLAAGNEQFF.

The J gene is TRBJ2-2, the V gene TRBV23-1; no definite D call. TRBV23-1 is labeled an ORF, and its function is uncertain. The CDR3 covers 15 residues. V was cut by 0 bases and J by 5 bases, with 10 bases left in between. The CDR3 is CASSQSSRFTGELFF. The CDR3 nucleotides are TGCGCCAGCAGTCAATCGTCGCGGTTTACCGGGGAGCTGTTTTTT.